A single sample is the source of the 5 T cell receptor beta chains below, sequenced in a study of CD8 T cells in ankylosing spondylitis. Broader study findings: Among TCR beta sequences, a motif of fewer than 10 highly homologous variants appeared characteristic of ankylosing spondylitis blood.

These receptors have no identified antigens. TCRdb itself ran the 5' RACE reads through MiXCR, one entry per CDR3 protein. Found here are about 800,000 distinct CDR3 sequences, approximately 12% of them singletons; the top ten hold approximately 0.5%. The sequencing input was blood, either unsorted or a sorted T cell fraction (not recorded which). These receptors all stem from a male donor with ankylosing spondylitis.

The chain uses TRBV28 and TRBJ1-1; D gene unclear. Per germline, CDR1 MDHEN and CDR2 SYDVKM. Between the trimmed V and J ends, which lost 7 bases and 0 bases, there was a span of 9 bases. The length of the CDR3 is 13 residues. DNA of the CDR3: TGTGCCAGCAAAACCAGCTTGAACACTGAAGCTTTCTTT. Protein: CASKTSLNTEAFF. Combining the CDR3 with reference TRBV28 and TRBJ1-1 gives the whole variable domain DVKVTQSSRYLVKRTGEKVFLECVQDMDHENMFWYRQDPGLGLRLIYFSYDVKMKEKGDIPEGYSVSREKKERFSLILESASTNQTSMYLCASKTSLNTEAFFGQGTRLTVV.

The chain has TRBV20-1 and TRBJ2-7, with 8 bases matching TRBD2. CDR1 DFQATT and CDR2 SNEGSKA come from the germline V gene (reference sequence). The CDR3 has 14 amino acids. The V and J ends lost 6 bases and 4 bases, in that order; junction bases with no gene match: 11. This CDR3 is CSAEPGLDRYEQYF. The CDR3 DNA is TGCAGTGCCGAACCGGGACTAGATAGGTACGAGCAGTACTTC.

Here the CDR3 reads CSVTGRGAEAFF. The DNA for the CDR3 is TGCAGTGTGACAGGCAGGGGCGCTGAAGCTTTCTTT. The V and J genes are TRBV20-1 and TRBJ1-1; weak D call: TRBD1 (6 bases). V was cut by 7 bases and J by 6 bases, with 15 bases left in between. Per the germline V gene, CDR1 is DFQATT and CDR2 is SNEGSKA (reference sequence). The CDR3 totals 12 residues.

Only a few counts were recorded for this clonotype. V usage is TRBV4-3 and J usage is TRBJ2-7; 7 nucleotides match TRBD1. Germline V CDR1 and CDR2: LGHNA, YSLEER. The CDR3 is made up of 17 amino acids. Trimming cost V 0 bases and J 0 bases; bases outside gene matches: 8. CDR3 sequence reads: CASSQELPTGLSYEQYF. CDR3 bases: TGCGCCAGCAGCCAAGAATTACCGACAGGGCTCTCCTACGAGCAGTACTTC.

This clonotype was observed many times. The CDR3: CASSLRNGAYEQYF. The CDR3 DNA follows: TGTGCCAGCAGCTTGCGGAATGGGGCCTACGAGCAGTACTTC. The genes are TRBV5-5 and TRBJ2-7; no firm D call. This CDR3 region has 14 residues. V was pared by 1 base and J by 2 bases, with 10 bases between. Germline loops: CDR1 SGHKS, CDR2 YYEKEE (reference sequence). Filled out from reference TRBV5-5 and TRBJ2-7, the complete variable domain reads DAGVTQSPTHLIKTRGQQVTLRCSPISGHKSVSWYQQVLGQGPQFIFQYYEKEERGRGNFPDRFSARQFPNYSSELNVNALLLGDSALYLCASSLRNGAYEQYFGPGTRLTVT.